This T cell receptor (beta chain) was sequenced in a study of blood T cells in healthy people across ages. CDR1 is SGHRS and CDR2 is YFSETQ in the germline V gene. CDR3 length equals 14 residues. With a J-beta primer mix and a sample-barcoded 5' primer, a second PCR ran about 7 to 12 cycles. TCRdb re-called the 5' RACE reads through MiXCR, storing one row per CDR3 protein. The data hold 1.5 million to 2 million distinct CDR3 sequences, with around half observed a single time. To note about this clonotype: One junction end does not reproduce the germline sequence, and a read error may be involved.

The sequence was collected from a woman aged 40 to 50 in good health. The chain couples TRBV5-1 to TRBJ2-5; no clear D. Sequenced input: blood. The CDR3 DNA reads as TGCGCCGGCAGCTTGGATGCCGGAAAAGAGACCCAGTACTTC. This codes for CAGSLDAGKETQYF.